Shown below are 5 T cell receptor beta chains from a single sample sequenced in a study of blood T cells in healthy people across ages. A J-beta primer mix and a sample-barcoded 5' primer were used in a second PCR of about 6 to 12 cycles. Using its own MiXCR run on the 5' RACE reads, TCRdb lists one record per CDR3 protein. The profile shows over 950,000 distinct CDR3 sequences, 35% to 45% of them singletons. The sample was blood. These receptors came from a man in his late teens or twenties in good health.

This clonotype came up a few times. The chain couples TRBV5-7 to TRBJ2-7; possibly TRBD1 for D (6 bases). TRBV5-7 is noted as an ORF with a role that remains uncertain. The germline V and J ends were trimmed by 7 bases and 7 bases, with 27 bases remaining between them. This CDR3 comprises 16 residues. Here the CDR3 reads CASGSGSGAGSGEQYF. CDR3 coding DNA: TGTGCCAGCGGATCCGGCTCAGGGGCAGGCTCGGGTGAGCAGTACTTC.

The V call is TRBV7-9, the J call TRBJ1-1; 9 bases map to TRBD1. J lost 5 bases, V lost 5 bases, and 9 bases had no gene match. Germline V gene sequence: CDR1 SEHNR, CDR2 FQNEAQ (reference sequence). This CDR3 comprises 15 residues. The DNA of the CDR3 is TGTGCCAGCAGCCCCCAAAAGGACAGGGGTACTGAAGCTTTCTTT. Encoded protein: CASSPQKDRGTEAFF.

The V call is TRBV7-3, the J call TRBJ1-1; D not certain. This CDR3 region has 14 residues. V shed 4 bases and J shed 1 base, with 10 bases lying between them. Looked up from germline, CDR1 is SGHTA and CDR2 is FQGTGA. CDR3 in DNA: TGTGCCAGCAGCTCTGATAATTCGAACACTGAAGCTTTCTTT. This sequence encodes CASSSDNSNTEAFF.

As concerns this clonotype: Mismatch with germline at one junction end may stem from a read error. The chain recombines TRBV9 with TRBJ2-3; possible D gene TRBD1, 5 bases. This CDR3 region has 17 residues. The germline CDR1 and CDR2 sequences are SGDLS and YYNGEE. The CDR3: CASSVEHSPVGRDMQYF. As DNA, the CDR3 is TGTGCCAGCAGCGTAGAACACAGTCCCGTGGGGCGAGATATGCAGTATTTT.

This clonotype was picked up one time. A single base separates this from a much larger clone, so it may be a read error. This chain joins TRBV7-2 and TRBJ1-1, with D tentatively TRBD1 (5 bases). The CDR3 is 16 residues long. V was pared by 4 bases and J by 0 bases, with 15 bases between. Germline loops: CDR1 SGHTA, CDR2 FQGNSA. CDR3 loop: CASSYAGGGVNTEAFF. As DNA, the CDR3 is TGTGCCAGCAGCTACGCTGGGGGGGGAGTGAACACTGAAGCTTTCTTT.